The 12 T cell receptor beta chains presented below share a single source sample, sequenced in a study of cytomegalovirus exposure and HLA in healthy donors. It was with 60 Vbeta and 13 Jbeta primers that the PCR ran. The table came from immunoSEQ multiplex PCR; TCRdb's copy has only in-frame clones and leaves some out. The sample carries approximately 130,000 clones, about four fifths recorded once. Sequenced input: PBMCs. All receptors derive from a woman aged 40 to 50 in good health and CMV-seronegative.

This clone was seen more than once but under ten times. The chain carries TRBV19 and TRBJ1-1, with D tentatively TRBD1 (5 bases). The germline V and J ends were trimmed by 2 bases and 4 bases, with 17 bases remaining between them. The germline CDR1 and CDR2 sequences are LNHDA and SQIVND (reference sequence). There are 16 residues in the CDR3. The chain's CDR3 is CASSITSGLGGTEAFF. In nucleotides, the CDR3 is TGTGCCAGTAGTATAACCTCGGGACTCGGGGGCACTGAAGCTTTCTTT.

V and J are TRBV28 and TRBJ1-5; tentative D call: TRBD1 (5 bases). Between the trimmed V and J ends, which lost 2 bases and 3 bases, there was a span of 17 bases. CDR3 length equals 17 residues. CDR1 and CDR2 from the germline V gene are MDHEN and SYDVKM. The CDR3 loop is CASSLRSGGGNNQPQHF. CDR3 nucleotides: TGTGCCAGCAGTTTAAGAAGTGGGGGAGGGAACAATCAGCCCCAGCATTTT.

This clone was seen once. This chain uses TRBV10-2 with TRBJ1-2; D is undetermined. CDR1 is WSHSY, CDR2 SAAADI, per germline. There are 16 residues in the CDR3. V was pared by 0 bases and J by 2 bases, with 13 bases between. DNA for the CDR3: TGCGCCAGCAGTGAGTCACCAGCGCCCGCAAACTATGGCTACACCTTC. The encoded protein is CASSESPAPANYGYTF.

This clone has only one observation. This chain connects TRBV4-1 to TRBJ2-1; D is perhaps TRBD2 (6 bases). V dropped 1 base and J dropped 3 bases, with 7 bases sitting between them. The CDR3 sequence is 14 residues long. Germline V CDR1 and CDR2: MGHRA, YSYEKL. For the CDR3, the DNA is TGCGCCAGCAGCCAAGGGCGGGGCTACAATGAGCAGTTCTTC. Translated, it gives CASSQGRGYNEQFF.

This clone is medium-sized. The chain carries TRBV10-2 and TRBJ2-7; possibly TRBD2 for D (7 bases). The CDR3 is made up of 15 amino acids. CDR1 and CDR2 from the germline V gene are WSHSY and SAAADI. The V end lost 6 bases, the J end lost 3 bases, and 18 bases lay between the germline ends. This CDR3 is CASRAPGAGDYEQYF. In DNA, the CDR3 is TGCGCCAGCAGGGCCCCGGGGGCGGGGGACTACGAGCAGTACTTC.

This chain uses TRBV11-1 with TRBJ2-5; a weak D match, TRBD2 (5 bases). In germline, CDR1 is SGHAT, CDR2 FQDESV (reference sequence). The CDR3 covers 14 residues. Deletions cut 4 bases from V and 1 base from J, with 10 bases between. CDR3 in amino acids: CASSSWGAQETQYF. In DNA form, the CDR3 reads TGTGCCAGCAGCTCCTGGGGAGCCCAAGAGACCCAGTACTTC. The full variable domain, in which reference TRBV11-1 and TRBJ2-5 provide the parts outside the CDR3, is EAEVAQSPRYKITEKSQAVAFWCDPISGHATLYWYRQILGQGPELLVQFQDESVVDDSQLPKDRFSAERLKGVDSTLKIQPAELGDSAMYLCASSSWGAQETQYFGPGTRLLVL.

V usage is TRBV28 and J usage is TRBJ2-7; TRBD1 might be the D (6 bases). The CDR3 length is 14 residues. With 6 bases removed from V and 4 bases from J, the gap between germline ends came to 16 bases. Per the germline V gene, CDR1 is MDHEN and CDR2 is SYDVKM. The CDR3 DNA sequence: TGTGCCAGCAGAACAACAGGGCTGGGTTACGAGCAGTACTTC. The encoded protein is CASRTTGLGYEQYF. Drawing the rest from reference TRBV28 and TRBJ2-7, the complete variable domain is DVKVTQSSRYLVKRTGEKVFLECVQDMDHENMFWYRQDPGLGLRLIYFSYDVKMKEKGDIPEGYSVSREKKERFSLILESASTNQTSMYLCASRTTGLGYEQYFGPGTRLTVT.

This chain joins TRBV2 and TRBJ1-1; D may be TRBD1 (5 bases). The CDR3 has 15 amino acids. Germline assignment: CDR1 SNHLY and CDR2 FYNNEI. Trimming pared 8 bases from V and 1 base from J, leaving 17 bases between. The CDR3 region is CASQSQKGANTEAFF. The CDR3 region has the DNA TGTGCCAGCCAGAGCCAGAAAGGGGCGAACACTGAAGCTTTCTTT.

Note on this clone: At the DNA level, this CDR3 is encoded by other sequences in the same sample as well. J is TRBJ1-1 and V is TRBV6-5; D is ambiguous. This CDR3 comprises 13 residues. The germline V and J ends were trimmed by 3 bases and 1 base, with 6 bases remaining between them. Germline CDR1 and CDR2: MNHEY and SVGAGI. Here the CDR3 DNA reads TGTGCCAGCAGTTATTCATCGAACACTGAAGCTTTCTTT. It is translated as CASSYSSNTEAFF.

V usage is TRBV10-1 and J usage is TRBJ2-3; 12 bases line up with TRBD2. This CDR3 has 17 amino acids. V was clipped by 2 bases and J by 3 bases; unmatched bases: 6. Germline V CDR1 and CDR2: WNHNN, SYGVQD (reference sequence). The CDR3 DNA reads TGCGCCAGCAGTGAGCTCGGACTAGCGGGGCGGACAGATACGCAGTATTTT. This encodes CASSELGLAGRTDTQYF.

The V gene is TRBV5-6, the J gene TRBJ2-2; 12 bases line up with TRBD1. CDR1 and CDR2 (germline): SGHDT, YYEEEE. The junction had 8 bases not matched to a gene; V was cut back by 5 bases and J by 0 bases. CDR3 size: 18 residues. CDR3 protein: CASRRGQGAFANTGELFF. The CDR3 DNA follows: TGTGCCAGCAGGCGGGGACAGGGGGCCTTCGCGAACACCGGGGAGCTGTTTTTT.

The CDR3 loop reads CASSLGYRLDGYTF. In DNA, the CDR3 is TGCGCCAGCAGCTTGGGATACAGGTTGGATGGCTACACCTTC. The gene calls are TRBV5-1 and TRBJ1-2; the D gene is possibly TRBD1 (5 bases). Per germline, CDR1 SGHRS and CDR2 YFSETQ. The V gene lost 0 bases and the J gene lost 6 bases, with 12 bases spanning the gap. The CDR3 sequence is 14 residues long. The full variable domain, rest sourced from reference TRBV5-1 and TRBJ1-2, is KAGVTQTPRYLIKTRGQQVTLSCSPISGHRSVSWYQQTPGQGLQFLFEYFSETQRNKGNFPGRFSGRQFSNSRSEMNVSTLELGDSALYLCASSLGYRLDGYTFGSGTRLTVV.